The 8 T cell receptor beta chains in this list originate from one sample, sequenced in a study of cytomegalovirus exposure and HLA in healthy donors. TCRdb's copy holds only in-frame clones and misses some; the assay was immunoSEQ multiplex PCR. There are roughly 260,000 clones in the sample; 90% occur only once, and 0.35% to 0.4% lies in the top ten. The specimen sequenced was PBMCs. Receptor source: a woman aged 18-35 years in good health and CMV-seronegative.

CDR3: CASSPWASGGFNEQFF. CDR3 DNA: TGTGCCAGCAGCCCCTGGGCTAGCGGGGGATTCAATGAGCAGTTCTTC. V gene TRBV5-6 combines with J gene TRBJ2-1; 10 bases agree with TRBD2. Losses at the gene ends were 4 bases for V and 6 bases for J; bases not matched to a gene: 10. CDR1 and CDR2 (germline): SGHDT, YYEEEE. This CDR3 has 16 residues.

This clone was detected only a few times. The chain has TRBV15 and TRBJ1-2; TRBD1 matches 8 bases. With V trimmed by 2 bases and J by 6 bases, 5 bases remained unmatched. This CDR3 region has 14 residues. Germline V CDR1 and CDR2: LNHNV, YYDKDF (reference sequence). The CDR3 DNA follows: TGTGCCACCAGCAGAAGGACGACAGGGGATGGCTACACCTTC. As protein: CATSRRTTGDGYTF. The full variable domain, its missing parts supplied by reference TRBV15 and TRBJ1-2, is DAMVIQNPRYQVTQFGKPVTLSCSQTLNHNVMYWYQQKSSQAPKLLFHYYDKDFNNEADTPDNFQSRRPNTSFCFLDIRSPGLGDTAMYLCATSRRTTGDGYTFGSGTRLTVV.

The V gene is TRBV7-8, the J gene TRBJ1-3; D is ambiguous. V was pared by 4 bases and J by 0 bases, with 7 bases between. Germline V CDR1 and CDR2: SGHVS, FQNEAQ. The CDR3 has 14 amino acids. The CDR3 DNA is TGTGCCAGCAGCTCCCGACTCTCTGGAAACACCATATATTTT. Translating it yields CASSSRLSGNTIYF.

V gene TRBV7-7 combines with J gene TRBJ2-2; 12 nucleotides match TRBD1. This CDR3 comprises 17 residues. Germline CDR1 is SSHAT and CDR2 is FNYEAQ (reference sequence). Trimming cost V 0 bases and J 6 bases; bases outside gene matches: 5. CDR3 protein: CASSLAGTGGASGELFF. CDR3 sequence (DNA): TGTGCCAGCAGCTTAGCCGGGACAGGGGGCGCGTCCGGGGAGCTGTTTTTT.

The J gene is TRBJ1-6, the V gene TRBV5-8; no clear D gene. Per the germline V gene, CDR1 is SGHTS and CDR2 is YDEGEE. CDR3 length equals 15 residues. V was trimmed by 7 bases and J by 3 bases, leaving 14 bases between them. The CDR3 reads CASVDARHYNSPLHF. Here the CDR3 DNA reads TGTGCCAGCGTCGATGCGCGACACTATAATTCACCCCTCCACTTT.

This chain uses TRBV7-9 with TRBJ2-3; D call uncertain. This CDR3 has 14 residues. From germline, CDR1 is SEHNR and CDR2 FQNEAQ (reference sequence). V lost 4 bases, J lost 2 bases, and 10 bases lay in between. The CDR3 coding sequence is TGTGCCAGCAGCTCTCCCTTACACACAGATACGCAGTATTTT. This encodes CASSSPLHTDTQYF.

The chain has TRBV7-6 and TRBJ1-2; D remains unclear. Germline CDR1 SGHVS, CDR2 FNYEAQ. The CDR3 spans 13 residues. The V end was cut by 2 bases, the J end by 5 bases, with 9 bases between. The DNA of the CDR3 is TGTGCCAGCAGCTTACACAGTCGATATGGCTACACCTTC. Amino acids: CASSLHSRYGYTF.

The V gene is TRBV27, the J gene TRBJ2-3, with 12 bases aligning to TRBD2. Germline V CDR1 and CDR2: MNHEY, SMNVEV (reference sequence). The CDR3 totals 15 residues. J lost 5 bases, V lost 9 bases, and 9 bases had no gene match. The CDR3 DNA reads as TGTGCCAGTAAACGGACTAGCGGGGTGGGAGATACGCAGTATTTT. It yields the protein CASKRTSGVGDTQYF.